These 26 T cell receptor beta chains share one sample of origin, sequenced in a study of cytomegalovirus exposure and HLA in healthy donors. The PCR employed 60 Vbeta primers together with 13 Jbeta primers. TCRdb's copy holds only in-frame clones and misses some; the assay was immunoSEQ multiplex PCR. This repertoire includes under 65,000 clones. Source material: PBMCs. All receptors derive from a woman aged 25 to 45 in good health and CMV-seropositive.

The genes are TRBV13 and TRBJ2-1, with D possibly TRBD1 on 6 matching bases. This CDR3 comprises 13 residues. CDR1 and CDR2 from the germline V gene are PRHDT and FYEKMQ (reference sequence). V dropped 0 bases and J dropped 10 bases, with 10 bases sitting between them. The DNA for the CDR3 is TGTGCCAGCAGCTTAGGGACAGGTGGGGAGCAGTTCTTC. Amino acid sequence: CASSLGTGGEQFF.

The chain joins TRBV6-1 to TRBJ2-2; TRBD2 agrees at 8 bases. V dropped 5 bases and J dropped 4; count of bases not matched to a gene: 6. The CDR3 loop spans 15 amino acids. Germline V gene sequence: CDR1 MNHNS, CDR2 SASEGT. The CDR3 loop is CASSSLAEPTGELFF. In DNA form, the CDR3 reads TGTGCCAGCAGTTCACTAGCGGAACCCACCGGGGAGCTGTTTTTT.

The rearrangement links TRBV2 to TRBJ2-3; D perhaps matches TRBD2 (6 bases). Germline lookup yields CDR1 SNHLY and CDR2 FYNNEI. Trimming removed 5 bases at V and 1 base at J, with 13 bases between. There are 15 residues in the CDR3. CDR3 protein: CASSTTTGGTDTQYF. The CDR3 nucleotides read TGTGCCAGCAGTACGACTACGGGGGGCACAGATACGCAGTATTTT.

The chain is built from TRBV10-3 and TRBJ2-1; 11 bases align to TRBD2. CDR1 is ENHRY and CDR2 is SYGVKD in the germline V gene. CDR3 length: 16 residues. V lost 1 base, J lost 4 bases, and 3 bases stayed unmatched. CDR3 in DNA: TGTGCCATCAGTGAGTTGGGGACTAGCGGTTACAATGAGCAGTTCTTC. This gives the protein CAISELGTSGYNEQFF.

The J gene is TRBJ1-1, the V gene TRBV28, with 8 bases that match TRBD1. The CDR3 contains 16 residues. Germline-derived CDR1 and CDR2 are MDHEN and SYDVKM. V lost 3 bases and J lost 0; bases outside the gene matches: 6. This CDR3 reads CASSLWTGRMNTEAFF. The CDR3 DNA follows: TGTGCCAGCAGTTTGTGGACAGGGCGAATGAACACTGAAGCTTTCTTT.

The chain has TRBV11-2 and TRBJ2-5, with D possibly matching TRBD1 (6 bases). CDR1 is SGHAT, CDR2 FQNNGV, per germline. Trimming removed 5 bases at V and 5 bases at J, with 12 bases between. The CDR3 length is 13 residues. The CDR3 DNA sequence: TGTGCCAGCAGCCTGTGGGGGCTGGAGACCCAGTACTTC. It translates to CASSLWGLETQYF.

This sequence joins TRBV2 and TRBJ1-4, with TRBD1 matching over 7 bases. The CDR3 sequence is 15 residues long. Germline loops: CDR1 SNHLY, CDR2 FYNNEI. The junction had 4 bases not matched to a gene; V was cut back by 6 bases and J by 0 bases. For the CDR3, the DNA is TGTGCCAGCAGCGTAGACAGGGCAACTAATGAAAAACTGTTTTTT. Its protein product is CASSVDRATNEKLFF.

The chain uses TRBV5-1 and TRBJ2-2; TRBD2 matches 8 bases. Germline V lookup: CDR1 SGHRS, CDR2 YFSETQ. J gave up 1 base and V 1 base, and 3 bases lay outside the gene matches. The CDR3 sequence is 16 residues long. CDR3 residues: CASSLSGRGNTGELFF. CDR3 nucleotide sequence: TGCGCCAGCAGCTTGAGCGGGAGAGGGAACACCGGGGAGCTGTTTTTT. Supplemented by reference TRBV5-1 and TRBJ2-2, the full variable domain reads KAGVTQTPRYLIKTRGQQVTLSCSPISGHRSVSWYQQTPGQGLQFLFEYFSETQRNKGNFPGRFSGRQFSNSRSEMNVSTLELGDSALYLCASSLSGRGNTGELFFGEGSRLTVL.

The CDR3 reads CASSPGLSSYEQYF. CDR3 nucleotides: TGTGCCAGCTCACCAGGGCTCAGCTCCTACGAGCAGTACTTC. The V gene is TRBV18, the J gene TRBJ2-7; D remains unclear. Trimming removed 2 bases from V and 0 bases from J, with 8 bases in between. The CDR3 contains 14 residues. Germline loops: CDR1 KGHSH, CDR2 LQKENI.

The rearrangement uses TRBV5-4 and TRBJ2-7, with D maybe TRBD2 (6 bases). The V gene's germline CDR1 is SGHNT and CDR2 YYREEE (reference sequence). The CDR3 is 14 amino acids. Trimming left V 5 bases short and J 1 base short, with 13 bases between. CDR3 in amino acids: CASSRPGLSYEQYF. CDR3 DNA: TGTGCCAGCAGTCGTCCGGGACTTTCCTACGAGCAGTACTTC.

The chain is built from TRBV19 and TRBJ2-5; TRBD1 aligns across 8 bases. The trim removed 6 bases at V and 0 bases at J, leaving 3 bases unmatched. The CDR3 runs to 14 residues. Germline CDR1 LNHDA, CDR2 SQIVND (reference sequence). CDR3: CASRSDRDQETQYF. The DNA of the CDR3 is TGTGCCAGTAGATCGGACAGGGACCAAGAGACCCAGTACTTC. The variable domain in full, completed from reference TRBV19 and TRBJ2-5, reads DGGITQSPKYLFRKEGQNVTLSCEQNLNHDAMYWYRQDPGQGLRLIYYSQIVNDFQKGDIAEGYSVSREKKESFPLTVTSAQKNPTAFYLCASRSDRDQETQYFGPGTRLLVL.

The chain recombines TRBV5-1 with TRBJ2-2, with TRBD1 matching 9 bases. The germline gives CDR1 SGHRS, CDR2 YFSETQ. J gave up 5 bases and V 7 bases, and 9 bases lay outside the gene matches. CDR3 size: 15 residues. CDR3 sequence reads: CASEYRGLRTGELFF. CDR3 bases: TGCGCCAGCGAATACAGGGGGCTGCGAACCGGGGAGCTGTTTTTT.

This sequence joins TRBV29-1 and TRBJ1-2; weak D call: TRBD1 (5 bases). The CDR3 length is 15 residues. Trimming pared 0 bases from V and 4 bases from J, leaving 15 bases between. Per the germline V gene, CDR1 is SQVTM and CDR2 is ANQGSEA. This CDR3 is CSVEDRRGVVYGYTF. CDR3 DNA: TGCAGCGTTGAAGATCGTAGGGGCGTAGTCTATGGCTACACCTTC.

With respect to this clone: The same CDR3 can be traced to other DNA sequences in this sample. The chain combines TRBV4-1 with TRBJ2-1; TRBD2 might be the D (6 bases). There are 15 residues in the CDR3. CDR1 is MGHRA and CDR2 is YSYEKL in the germline V gene. V dropped 1 base and J dropped 7 bases, with 14 bases sitting between them. Here the CDR3 DNA reads TGCGCCAGCAGCCAAGTCCCCCTCGCGGGGAATGAGCAGTTCTTC. Translating gives CASSQVPLAGNEQFF.

This chain uses TRBV6-1 with TRBJ2-7; 8 bases align to TRBD1. The CDR3 extends over 13 amino acids. Germline-derived CDR1 and CDR2 are MNHNS and SASEGT. Losses at the gene ends were 6 bases for V and 1 base for J; bases not matched to a gene: 2. The CDR3 here is CASRGTGSYEQYF. The DNA for the CDR3 is TGTGCCAGCAGAGGGACAGGATCCTACGAGCAGTACTTC.

CDR3 nucleotide sequence: TGTGCCAGCAGTGAAGAACAGGACTATGGCTACACCTTC. As protein: CASSEEQDYGYTF. The chain combines TRBV2 with TRBJ1-2; perhaps TRBD1 as D (5 bases). CDR1 SNHLY and CDR2 FYNNEI come from the germline V gene. V lost 1 base and J lost 3, with 6 bases in between. This CDR3 spans 13 amino acids.

V usage is TRBV29-1 and J usage is TRBJ2-5; 9 nucleotides agree with TRBD1. TRBJ2-7 matches the DNA end more closely, so the J call is doubtful. Germline V CDR1 and CDR2: SQVTM, ANQGSEA. The CDR3 totals 14 residues. The chain's CDR3 is CSVKPGTGRHEQYF. The CDR3 DNA reads as TGCAGCGTCAAACCCGGGACAGGGAGACACGAGCAGTACTTC.

The V gene is TRBV4-2, the J gene TRBJ2-2; 8 bases are a match to TRBD2. Germline CDR1 LGHNA, CDR2 YNFKEQ. This CDR3 spans 17 amino acids. Trimming took 6 bases from V and 6 from J; bases not matched to a gene: 15. The CDR3 sequence is CASSDTGGPGLAGELFF. The CDR3 DNA follows: TGTGCCAGCAGTGACACGGGGGGGCCTGGTTTAGCCGGGGAGCTGTTTTTT.

The chain links TRBV15 to TRBJ2-7; weak D call: TRBD1 (6 bases). The V gene lost 0 bases and the J gene lost 0 bases, with 9 bases spanning the gap. Germline CDR1 reads LNHNV; CDR2 reads YYDKDF (reference sequence). The CDR3 extends over 15 amino acids. Written as DNA, the CDR3 is TGTGCCACCAGCAGAGATAGGACAGCCTCCTACGAGCAGTACTTC. It encodes CATSRDRTASYEQYF.

CDR3 bases: TGCGCCAGCAGCTTGGGACAGGCGGCAGAGACCCAGTACTTC. It codes for CASSLGQAAETQYF. V and J are TRBV5-1 and TRBJ2-5, with TRBD1 as a possible D gene (6 bases). CDR1 is SGHRS, CDR2 YFSETQ, per germline. The CDR3 is 14 residues long. V lost 0 bases, J lost 4 bases, and 10 bases lay in between.

Details on this clone: The same CDR3 can be traced to other DNA sequences in this sample. The chain has TRBV29-1 and TRBJ1-2; weak D call: TRBD1 (5 bases). V gave up 1 base and J gave up 8 bases, with 8 bases separating them. The germline CDR1 and CDR2 sequences are SQVTM and ANQGSEA. This CDR3 region has 11 residues. The CDR3 loop reads CSVEGGGGYTF. CDR3 coding DNA: TGCAGCGTTGAAGGCGGGGGGGGCTACACCTTC.

The J gene is TRBJ1-2, the V gene TRBV5-1; a weak D match, TRBD1 (6 bases). This CDR3 has 16 amino acids. The ends were cut back, 4 bases at V and 1 base at J, with 17 bases in the middle. Germline V gene lookup returns CDR1 SGHRS and CDR2 YFSETQ. For the CDR3, the DNA is TGCGCCAGCAGCATGGTTAGGGGGAGCGGTAACTATGGCTACACCTTC. This codes for CASSMVRGSGNYGYTF.

The CDR3 sequence: CSVVRGMAGVLWTEAFF. CDR3 coding DNA: TGCAGCGTTGTTCGAGGTATGGCAGGGGTTCTTTGGACTGAAGCTTTCTTT. The rearrangement joins TRBV29-1 to TRBJ1-1; maybe TRBD1 (6 bases). V lost 4 bases, J lost 5 bases, and 26 bases lay in between. CDR3 length equals 17 residues. Germline CDR1 SQVTM, CDR2 ANQGSEA.

This sequence joins TRBV11-2 and TRBJ2-3; tentative D call: TRBD2 (5 bases). Germline V CDR1 and CDR2: SGHAT, FQNNGV. Trimming removed 1 base at V and 8 bases at J, with 10 bases between. This CDR3 is 13 amino acids long. CDR3 coding DNA: TGTGCCAGCAGCTTAGCCCAGGCGGGTACGCAGTATTTT. Amino acid sequence: CASSLAQAGTQYF.

The chain combines TRBV2 with TRBJ1-2; perhaps TRBD1 as D (6 bases). Germline CDR1 is SNHLY and CDR2 is FYNNEI. The CDR3 runs 12 residues. V lost 4 bases and J lost 7, with 10 bases in between. The CDR3 DNA reads as TGTGCCAGCAGTGGGACAGCTTCTGGCTACACCTTC. This translates into CASSGTASGYTF.

V and J are TRBV5-1 and TRBJ1-1; D unresolved. The CDR3 consists of 13 residues. Per germline, CDR1 SGHRS and CDR2 YFSETQ. V lost 1 base and J lost 3, with 7 bases in between. CDR3 sequence: CASSLSGDTEAFF. The CDR3 coding sequence is TGCGCCAGCAGCTTGTCCGGTGACACTGAAGCTTTCTTT.